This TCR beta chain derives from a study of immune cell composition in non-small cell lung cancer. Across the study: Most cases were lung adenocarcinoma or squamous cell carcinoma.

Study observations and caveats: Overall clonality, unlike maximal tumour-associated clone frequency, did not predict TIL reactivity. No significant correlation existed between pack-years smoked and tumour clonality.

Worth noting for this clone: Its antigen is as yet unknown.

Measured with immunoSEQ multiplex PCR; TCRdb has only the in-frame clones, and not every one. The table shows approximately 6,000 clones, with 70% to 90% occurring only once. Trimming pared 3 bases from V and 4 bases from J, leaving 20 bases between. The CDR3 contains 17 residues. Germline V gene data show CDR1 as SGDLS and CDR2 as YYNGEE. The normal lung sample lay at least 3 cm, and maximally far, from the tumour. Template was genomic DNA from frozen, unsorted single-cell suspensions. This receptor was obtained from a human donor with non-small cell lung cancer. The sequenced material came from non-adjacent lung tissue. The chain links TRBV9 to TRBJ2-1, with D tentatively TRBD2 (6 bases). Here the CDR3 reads CASSARVGRSVYNEQFF. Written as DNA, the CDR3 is TGTGCCAGCAGCGCCAGAGTGGGGAGGAGTGTTTACAATGAGCAGTTCTTC.